This T cell receptor (beta chain) derives from a study of blood T cell repertoires in COVID-19. Study in general: From the United States, Italy and Spain came samples of acute and convalescent COVID-19.

This clone came up a few times. The CDR3 totals 13 residues. Germline V gene sequence: CDR1 MGHDK, CDR2 SYGVNS. V gave up 1 base and J gave up 7 bases, with 9 bases separating them. The repertoire was sequenced with immunoSEQ multiplex PCR; TCRdb's copy has only in-frame clones and lacks some. The data hold 120,000 or so clones, with under 75% observed a single time. The chain employs TRBV25-1 and TRBJ2-3; no clear D. This TCR derives from a woman aged 60-70 years with acute or convalescent COVID-19. Sequencing input: peripheral blood. The CDR3 DNA reads TGTGCCAGCAGTGAATCCGTATTTCATACGCAGTATTTT. Its translation: CASSESVFHTQYF.